One sample yielded the 15 T cell receptor beta chains listed below, sequenced in a study of T cell responses to AZD1222 COVID-19 vaccine. Here immunoSEQ multiplex PCR was the method, and the copy in TCRdb shows in-frame clones only, minus some. Of some 99,000 clones detected, around 90% appear once; the ten largest clones hold roughly 13%. The starting material was peripheral blood, obtained on day 0 of MenACWY control vaccination. These receptors all stem from an adult in good health.

This chain connects TRBV30 to TRBJ1-4, with D possibly matching TRBD1 (6 bases). This CDR3 has 13 residues. Trimming removed 4 bases at V and 7 bases at J, with 13 bases between. In germline, CDR1 is GTSNPN, CDR2 SVGIG (reference sequence). CDR3 amino acids: CAWMEQGGEKLFF. CDR3 DNA sequence: TGTGCCTGGATGGAACAGGGAGGTGAAAAACTGTTTTTT.

The gene calls are TRBV9 and TRBJ1-6; D is ambiguous. V lost 10 bases and J 5 bases, leaving 22 bases between the germline ends. The germline CDR1 and CDR2 sequences are SGDLS and YYNGEE. This CDR3 is 16 amino acids long. CDR3 DNA sequence: TGTGCCCCTACCAAGGTCCCCGGTCAAGATAATTCACCCCTCCACTTT. As protein: CAPTKVPGQDNSPLHF.

This rearrangement joins TRBV24-1 to TRBJ1-5, with D perhaps matching TRBD1 (5 bases). The germline gives CDR1 KGHDR, CDR2 SFDVKD. The CDR3 length is 17 residues. Trimming left V 5 bases short and J 1 base short, with 17 bases between. CDR3 in amino acids: CATSGARDGRSNQPQHF. CDR3 DNA sequence: TGTGCCACCAGTGGGGCCAGGGACGGCCGCAGCAATCAGCCCCAGCATTTT.

The chain carries TRBV30 and TRBJ2-1; D is unclear. Germline lookup yields CDR1 GTSNPN and CDR2 SVGIG (reference sequence). Trimming took off 4 bases at V and 6 bases at J, with 10 bases between the two ends. This CDR3 has 12 amino acids. DNA of the CDR3: TGTGCCTGGACCATACTTGCCAATGAGCAGTTCTTC. Translated: CAWTILANEQFF.

V usage is TRBV4-3 and J usage is TRBJ2-2; tentatively, D is TRBD1 or TRBD2 (5 bases each). The germline V gene encodes CDR1 LGHNA and CDR2 YSLEER. V lost 6 bases and J lost 3, with 17 bases in between. This CDR3 contains 16 residues. The CDR3 here is CASRTHPGRDTGELFF. DNA of the CDR3: TGCGCCAGCAGGACTCACCCGGGGCGCGACACCGGGGAGCTGTTTTTT.

This clone showed up just a few times. This rearrangement joins TRBV7-2 to TRBJ2-1, with 8 nucleotides matching TRBD2. Germline V gives CDR1 SGHTA, CDR2 FQGNSA. This CDR3 is 15 amino acids long. The ends lost 5 bases at V and 4 bases at J; junction bases unmatched: 7. The CDR3 sequence is CASSPGTRVYNEQFF. The CDR3, as DNA: TGTGCCAGCAGCCCAGGGACTAGGGTGTACAATGAGCAGTTCTTC.

The chain carries TRBV7-9 and TRBJ2-1; TRBD2 agrees at 8 bases. Germline lookup yields CDR1 SEHNR and CDR2 FQNEAQ (reference sequence). Unmatched junction bases numbered 13, after V lost 5 bases and J lost 10 bases. CDR3 length equals 15 residues. DNA of the CDR3: TGTGCCAGCAGCCGTAGCGGGATTACCCTCTCCGAGCAGTTCTTC. This codes for CASSRSGITLSEQFF.

The V and J genes are TRBV5-1 and TRBJ2-5; a weak D match, TRBD1 (5 bases). Germline V CDR1 and CDR2: SGHRS, YFSETQ. This CDR3 is built from 15 residues. The ends were cut back, 4 bases at V and 0 bases at J, with 13 bases in the middle. The CDR3 sequence is CASSKIRQNQETQYF. The CDR3 DNA is TGCGCCAGCAGCAAGATCAGACAGAACCAAGAGACCCAGTACTTC.

The CDR3 DNA follows: TGCGCCAGCAGCCTCGAAGGGACAGGGGGAAGCTATGGCTACACCTTC. This codes for CASSLEGTGGSYGYTF. V and J are TRBV5-1 and TRBJ1-2; TRBD1 aligns across 11 bases. The CDR3 loop spans 16 amino acids. V was clipped by 4 bases and J by 4 bases; unmatched bases: 9. Per the germline V gene, CDR1 is SGHRS and CDR2 is YFSETQ.

This clone appeared once. The chain combines TRBV10-1 with TRBJ1-5; D unresolved. CDR1 and CDR2 from the germline V gene are WNHNN and SYGVQD (reference sequence). The V and J ends lost 9 bases and 3 bases respectively, with 9 bases between them. This CDR3 region has 12 residues. The CDR3 protein is CARGRVNQPQHF. The CDR3 DNA reads TGCGCCAGGGGCCGCGTCAATCAGCCCCAGCATTTT.

The chain uses TRBV19 and TRBJ1-2; D call uncertain. Germline CDR1 and CDR2: LNHDA and SQIVND (reference sequence). This CDR3 contains 15 residues. The V gene lost 4 bases and the J gene lost 5 bases, with 17 bases spanning the gap. Written as DNA, the CDR3 is TGTGCCAGTAGTAGTCACCGGGAGCGACAATATGGCTACACCTTC. It is translated as CASSSHRERQYGYTF.

The chain combines TRBV19 with TRBJ1-4; 7 bases fit TRBD1. This CDR3 contains 14 residues. Germline V gene data show CDR1 as LNHDA and CDR2 as SQIVND (reference sequence). Trimming removed 4 bases from V and 8 bases from J; junction bases left unmatched: 7. The chain's CDR3 is CASSTTGIGEKLFF. In nucleotides, the CDR3 is TGTGCCAGTAGTACGACAGGGATCGGGGAAAAACTGTTTTTT.

The chain combines TRBV28 with TRBJ2-1, with D maybe TRBD2 (6 bases). Germline CDR1 reads MDHEN; CDR2 reads SYDVKM. The V gene lost 3 bases and the J gene lost 2 bases, with 14 bases spanning the gap. The CDR3 spans 16 residues. The CDR3 DNA reads TGTGCCAGCAGTTTGGGGACTTACCGAACCTACAATGAGCAGTTCTTC. It is translated as CASSLGTYRTYNEQFF.

The V and J genes are TRBV2 and TRBJ2-3; D gene uncertain. V lost 8 bases and J 0 bases, leaving 12 bases between the germline ends. The CDR3 consists of 14 residues. The V gene's germline CDR1 is SNHLY and CDR2 FYNNEI. CDR3 in DNA: TGTGCCAGCTCCACTGGGTCTAGCACAGATACGCAGTATTTT. As protein: CASSTGSSTDTQYF.

V usage is TRBV25-1 and J usage is TRBJ2-3; D not resolved. Trimming stripped 8 bases from V and 2 bases from J, with 8 bases between. Germline CDR1 is MGHDK and CDR2 is SYGVNS. The CDR3 consists of 12 residues. The CDR3 spells CASGYNTDTQYF. The DNA for the CDR3 is TGTGCCAGCGGATACAACACAGATACGCAGTATTTT.